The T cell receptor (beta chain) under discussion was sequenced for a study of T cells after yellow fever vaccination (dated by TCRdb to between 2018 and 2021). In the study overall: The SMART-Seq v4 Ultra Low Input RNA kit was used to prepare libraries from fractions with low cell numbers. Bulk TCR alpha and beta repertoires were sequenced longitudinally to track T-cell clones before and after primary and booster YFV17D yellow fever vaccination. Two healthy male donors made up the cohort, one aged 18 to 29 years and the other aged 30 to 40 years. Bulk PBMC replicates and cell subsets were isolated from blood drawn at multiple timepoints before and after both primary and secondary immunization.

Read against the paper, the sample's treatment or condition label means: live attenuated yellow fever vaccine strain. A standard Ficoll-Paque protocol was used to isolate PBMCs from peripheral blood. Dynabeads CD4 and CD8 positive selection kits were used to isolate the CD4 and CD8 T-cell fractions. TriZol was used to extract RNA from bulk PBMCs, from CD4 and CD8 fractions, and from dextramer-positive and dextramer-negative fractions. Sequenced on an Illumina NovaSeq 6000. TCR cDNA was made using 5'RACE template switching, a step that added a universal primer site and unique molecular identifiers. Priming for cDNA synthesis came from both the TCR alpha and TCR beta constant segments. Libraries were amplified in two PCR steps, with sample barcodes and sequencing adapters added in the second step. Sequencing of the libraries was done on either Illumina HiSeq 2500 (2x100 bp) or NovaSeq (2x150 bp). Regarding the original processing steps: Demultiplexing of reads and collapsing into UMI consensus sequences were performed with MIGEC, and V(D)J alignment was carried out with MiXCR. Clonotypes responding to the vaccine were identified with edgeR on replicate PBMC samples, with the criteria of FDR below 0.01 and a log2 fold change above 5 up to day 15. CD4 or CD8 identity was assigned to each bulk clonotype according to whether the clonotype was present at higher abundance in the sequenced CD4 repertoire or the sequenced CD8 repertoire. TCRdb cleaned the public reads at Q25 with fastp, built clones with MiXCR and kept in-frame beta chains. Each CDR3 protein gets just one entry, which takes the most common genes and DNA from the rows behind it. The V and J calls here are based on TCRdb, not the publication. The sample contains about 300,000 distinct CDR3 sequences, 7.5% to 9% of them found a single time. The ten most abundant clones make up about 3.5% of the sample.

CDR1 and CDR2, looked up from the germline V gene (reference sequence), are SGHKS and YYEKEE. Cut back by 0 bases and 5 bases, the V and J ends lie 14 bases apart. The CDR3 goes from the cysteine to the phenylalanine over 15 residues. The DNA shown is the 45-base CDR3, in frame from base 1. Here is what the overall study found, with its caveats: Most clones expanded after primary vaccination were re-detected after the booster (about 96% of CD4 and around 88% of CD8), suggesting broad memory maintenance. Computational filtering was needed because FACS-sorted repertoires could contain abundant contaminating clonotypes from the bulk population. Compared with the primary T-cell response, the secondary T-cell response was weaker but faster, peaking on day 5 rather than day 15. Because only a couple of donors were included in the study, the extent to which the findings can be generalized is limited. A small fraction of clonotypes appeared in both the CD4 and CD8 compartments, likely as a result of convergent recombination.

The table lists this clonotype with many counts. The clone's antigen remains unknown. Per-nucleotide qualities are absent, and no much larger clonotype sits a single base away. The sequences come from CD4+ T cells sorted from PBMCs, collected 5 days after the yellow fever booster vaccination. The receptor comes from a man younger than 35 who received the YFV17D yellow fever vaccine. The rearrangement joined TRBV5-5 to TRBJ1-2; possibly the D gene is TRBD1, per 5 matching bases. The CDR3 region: CASSLDGTRNYGYTF. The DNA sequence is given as TGTGCCAGCAGCTTGGACGGGACCCGGAATTATGGCTACACCTTC. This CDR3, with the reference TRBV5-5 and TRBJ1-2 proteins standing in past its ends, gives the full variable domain DAGVTQSPTHLIKTRGQQVTLRCSPISGHKSVSWYQQVLGQGPQFIFQYYEKEERGRGNFPDRFSARQFPNYSSELNVNALLLGDSALYLCASSLDGTRNYGYTFGSGTRLTVV.